These 19 T cell receptor beta chains share one sample of origin, sequenced in a study of neurological immune-mediated disorders (dated by TCRdb to between 2017 and 2020). The protocol used for the library was 5' RACE. The sequencer was an Illumina HiSeq 2500. The public sequencing data were trimmed at Q25 with fastp and processed into clonotypes with MiXCR by TCRdb, which kept only in-frame beta chains. When rows share a CDR3 protein, they turn into one entry using the most common DNA and genes. This sample gives roughly 65,000 distinct CDR3 sequences in total; over 4% of them show up just once. Clones ranked in the top ten supply under 3% of the sample. The sample comprised PBMCs. The receptors derive from a man between 50 and 59 years old with multiple sclerosis.

The table lists this clonotype with many counts. V is TRBV12-3 or TRBV12-4 and J is TRBJ1-1; D is unresolved. Trimming shortened V by 6 bases and J by 6 bases, and 11 bases separated the two germline ends. The CDR3 has 12 amino acids. In nucleotides, the CDR3 is TGTGCCAGCAGACTTCATGACTCTGAAGCTTTCTTT. It yields the protein CASRLHDSEAFF.

This clonotype showed up many times. V usage is TRBV27 and J usage is TRBJ2-2; 15 positions match TRBD2. Germline V gene data show CDR1 as MNHEY and CDR2 as SMNVEV (reference sequence). V was pared by 4 bases and J by 1 base, with 7 bases of the junction left unmatched. The CDR3 consists of 19 residues. DNA of the CDR3: TGTGCCAGCAGTTCGCCGGGACTAGCGGGGGGTGAGAACACCGGGGAGCTGTTTTTT. Protein product: CASSSPGLAGGENTGELFF.

This clonotype showed up many times. The chain uses TRBV12-3 or TRBV12-4 and TRBJ2-7; tentatively, D is TRBD1 (6 bases). The CDR3 covers 13 residues. V was clipped by 5 bases and J by 6 bases, with 14 bases between them. This chain's CDR3 is CASSPGQLSEQYV. The CDR3 DNA follows: TGTGCCAGCAGTCCCGGACAGCTCAGCGAGCAGTACGTC.

A remark on this clonotype: Possible read error: a much larger clone is one base away. V usage is TRBV18 and J usage is TRBJ2-1, with 7 bases identical to TRBD1. This CDR3 has 13 amino acids. CDR1 KGHSH and CDR2 LQKENI come from the germline V gene. This CDR3 is CAGSRDRAGEQFF. In nucleotides, the CDR3 is TGTGCCGGCTCTCGCGACAGGGCGGGTGAGCAGTTCTTC.

This clonotype showed up just a few times. The chain joins TRBV3-1 to TRBJ2-2; D uncertain. The CDR3 is made up of 15 amino acids. V gave up 1 base and J gave up 5 bases, with 11 bases separating them. CDR1 and CDR2 (germline): LGHDT, YNNKEL (reference sequence). CDR3: CASSQAWHGTGELFF. The CDR3 coding sequence is TGTGCCAGCAGCCAAGCGTGGCATGGTACCGGGGAGCTGTTTTTT. Full variable domain (outside the CDR3, taken from reference TRBV3-1 and TRBJ2-2): DTAVSQTPKYLVTQMGNDKSIKCEQNLGHDTMYWYKQDSKKFLKIMFSYNNKELIINETVPNRFSPKSPDKAHLNLHINSLELGDSAVYFCASSQAWHGTGELFFGEGSRLTVL.

This clonotype appeared many times. The rearrangement links TRBV6-2 or TRBV6-3 to TRBJ2-7; no definite D call. The CDR3 consists of 15 residues. V lost 8 bases, J lost 1 base, and 18 bases lay in between. In germline, CDR1 is MNHEY, CDR2 SVGEGT. The CDR3 spells CASLHPVAASYEQYF. In DNA, the CDR3 is TGTGCCAGCCTGCACCCGGTGGCAGCATCCTACGAGCAGTACTTC.

This clonotype came up many times. The V call is TRBV5-1, the J call TRBJ2-7; 7 bases are shared with TRBD1. CDR1 and CDR2 from the germline V gene are SGHRS and YFSETQ. V was pared by 4 bases and J by 0 bases, with 7 bases of the junction left unmatched. The CDR3 sequence is 15 residues long. CDR3 residues: CASSLGTADSYEQYV. The CDR3 DNA sequence: TGCGCCAGCAGCCTAGGGACAGCTGACTCCTACGAGCAGTACGTC.

This clonotype was found many times. The chain links TRBV5-1 to TRBJ2-1; D is unresolved. Trimming took 2 bases from V and 10 from J, leaving 10 bases between them. The germline CDR1 and CDR2 sequences are SGHRS and YFSETQ. This CDR3 region has 12 residues. The CDR3 protein is CASSLDPSEQFF. For the CDR3, the DNA is TGCGCCAGCAGCTTAGACCCCTCCGAGCAGTTCTTC.

This clonotype was seen ten or more times. The CDR3, as DNA: TGTGCCAGCAGTGAAGGAGCGGGCAATCAGCCCCAGCATTTT. Amino acid sequence: CASSEGAGNQPQHF. V and J are TRBV25-1 and TRBJ1-5, with no clear D. The CDR3 runs to 14 residues. V was clipped by 2 bases and J by 2 bases, with 7 bases between them. CDR1 is MGHDK, CDR2 SYGVNS, per germline. The variable domain in full, with the rest retrieved from reference TRBV25-1 and TRBJ1-5, is EADIYQTPRYLVIGTGKKITLECSQTMGHDKMYWYQQDPGMELHLIHYSYGVNSTEKGDLSSESTVSRIRTEHFPLTLESARPSHTSQYLCASSEGAGNQPQHFGDGTRLSIL.

This clonotype was seen many times. The chain employs TRBV27 and TRBJ1-5; D gene ambiguous. V shed 3 bases and J shed 0 bases, with 9 bases lying between them. The CDR3 length is 15 residues. Germline V gene sequence: CDR1 MNHEY, CDR2 SMNVEV (reference sequence). This CDR3 reads CASSLGSYSNQPQHF. In nucleotides, the CDR3 is TGTGCCAGCAGTTTGGGGTCTTATAGCAATCAGCCCCAGCATTTT.

This clonotype was detected ten times or more. J is TRBJ2-5 and V is TRBV5-1; TRBD1 matches at 8 bases. The CDR3 extends over 18 amino acids. The germline gives CDR1 SGHRS, CDR2 YFSETQ. V shed 2 bases and J 5 bases; nucleotides not matched to a gene: 17. The CDR3, as DNA: TGCGCCAGCAGCTTCGCGACAGGGGTTTTTACGCTTTTGGAGACCCAGTACTTC. Translation gives CASSFATGVFTLLETQYF.

This clonotype was seen a few times. At one of its ends the junction is not consistent with the germline gene, which may arise from a read error. The chain combines TRBV12-3 or TRBV12-4 with TRBJ1-5; 7 bases map to TRBD1. The CDR3 has 14 amino acids. CDR3 DNA: TGTGCCAGCAGTTTTTTTACAGGGGTTCAGCCCCAGAATTTT. Translating it yields CASSFFTGVQPQNF.

This clonotype has just a few counts. The chain links TRBV6-5 to TRBJ1-1; D remains ambiguous. The CDR3 has 13 amino acids. Trimming stripped 0 bases from V and 5 bases from J, with 7 bases between. The germline CDR1 and CDR2 sequences are MNHEY and SVGAGI. CDR3 sequence reads: CASSYSGGTEAFF. The CDR3 bases are TGTGCCAGCAGTTACTCGGGTGGTACTGAAGCTTTCTTT.

This clonotype was found many times. The chain is built from TRBV5-1 and TRBJ2-1; maybe TRBD2 (6 bases). The V and J ends lost 4 bases and 5 bases respectively, with 10 bases between them. The germline gives CDR1 SGHRS, CDR2 YFSETQ. This CDR3 comprises 13 residues. The CDR3 DNA reads as TGCGCCAGCAGCCCCGGGGGACACAATGAGCAGTTCTTC. Its protein product is CASSPGGHNEQFF.

This clonotype was found many times. V usage is TRBV10-3 and J usage is TRBJ2-7; either TRBD1 or TRBD2 may supply D (6 bases each). Deletions cut 4 bases from V and 3 bases from J, with 13 bases between. Germline V gene data show CDR1 as ENHRY and CDR2 as SYGVKD. The CDR3 sequence is 14 residues long. CDR3 region: CAISAQGGLYEQYV. CDR3 DNA sequence: TGTGCCATCAGTGCCCAAGGGGGGCTCTACGAGCAGTACGTC.

This clonotype was counted a few times. This could be a read error, since a much larger clone is one nucleotide away. V usage is TRBV20-1 and J usage is TRBJ2-7; D remains ambiguous. V was clipped by 0 bases and J by 3 bases, with 9 bases between them. CDR1 is DFQATT, CDR2 SNEGSKA, per germline (reference sequence). This CDR3 comprises 13 residues. CDR3 region: CSARDQKVYEQYF. CDR3 DNA: TGCAGTGCTAGAGATCAAAAGGTCTACGAGCAGTACTTC.

This clonotype was detected ten times or more. The J gene is TRBJ1-5, the V gene TRBV15; D gene uncertain. Germline-derived CDR1 and CDR2 are LNHNV and YYDKDF (reference sequence). V gave up 2 bases and J gave up 9 bases, with 11 bases separating them. The CDR3 is 13 residues long. CDR3 in amino acids: CATSRQRGGPQHF. CDR3 DNA sequence: TGTGCCACCAGCAGACAAAGAGGAGGGCCCCAGCATTTT. The full variable domain, rest sourced from reference TRBV15 and TRBJ1-5, is DAMVIQNPRYQVTQFGKPVTLSCSQTLNHNVMYWYQQKSSQAPKLLFHYYDKDFNNEADTPDNFQSRRPNTSFCFLDIRSPGLGDTAMYLCATSRQRGGPQHFGDGTRLSIL.

This clonotype was detected ten times or more. The gene calls are TRBV20-1 and TRBJ2-1; the match to TRBD2 covers 9 bases. V shed 2 bases, J shed 10 bases, and the junction held 12 bases outside the gene matches. The CDR3 loop spans 15 amino acids. Germline V gene data show CDR1 as DFQATT and CDR2 as SNEGSKA (reference sequence). CDR3 protein: CSARPPSGEVGEQFF. CDR3 nucleotides: TGCAGTGCTAGACCCCCTAGCGGGGAGGTTGGGGAGCAGTTCTTC.

This clonotype appeared many times. The chain employs TRBV29-1 and TRBJ1-1, with a tentative D call TRBD1 (5 bases). Per the germline V gene, CDR1 is SQVTM and CDR2 is ANQGSEA. Trimming shortened V by 4 bases and J by 4 bases, and 10 bases separated the two germline ends. CDR3 length equals 12 residues. This CDR3 reads CSVVTGGTEAFF. CDR3 DNA: TGCAGCGTTGTGACGGGGGGCACTGAAGCTTTCTTT.